The 20 T cell receptor beta chains given below trace back to one sample, sequenced in a study of shared clonotypes between healthy human individuals (dated by TCRdb to the early 2020s). The protocol used for the library was the immunoSEQ multiplex PCR assay. TCRdb took over this immuneACCESS table, retaining in-frame rearrangements with V and J assigned. Such tables are incomplete; in checked studies, under half of the missing clones stem from an unresolved V gene, and the remainder is unexplained. The sample table lists approximately 1.9 million clones, over 85% of them with a count of one. Around 1.7% of the sample is in the top ten clones. CD8 naive samples consisted of CD45RO-negative cells that were positively selected for CCR7, yielding a CD45RA+CCR7+ population without TemRA cells. Sequenced input: naive CD8+ T cells from PBMCs. The sample's cell subset or site label, in plain terms: CD45RA+CCR7+. These receptors came from a man between 18 and 35 years old in good health. Some clones in this sample may be carry-over from other donors' samples.

The V call is TRBV9, the J call TRBJ1-3; no firm D call. The germline CDR1 and CDR2 sequences are SGDLS and YYNGEE. The CDR3 is made up of 17 amino acids. V was trimmed by 1 base and J by 4 bases, leaving 18 bases between them. CDR3 DNA: TGTGCCAGCAGCGTATCTCCCACGCATCGGCAGGGAAACACCATATATTTT. Its translation: CASSVSPTHRQGNTIYF. Supplemented by reference TRBV9 and TRBJ1-3, the full variable domain reads DSGVTQTPKHLITATGQRVTLRCSPRSGDLSVYWYQQSLDQGLQFLIQYYNGEERAKGNILERFSAQQFPDLHSELNLSSLELGDSALYFCASSVSPTHRQGNTIYFGEGSWLTVV.

Note on this clone: At one end the junction does not follow the germline gene, possibly because of a read error. The chain combines TRBV28 with TRBJ2-7, with a weak D call TRBD2 (5 bases). The CDR3 covers 13 residues. From germline, CDR1 is MDHEN and CDR2 SYDVKM. The CDR3 protein is CASRGPSSHEQYF. The CDR3 nucleotides are TGTGCCAGCAGAGGCCCTAGCTCCCACGAGCAGTACTTC. Looking up the rest from reference TRBV28 and TRBJ2-7 gives the full variable domain: DVKVTQSSRYLVKRTGEKVFLECVQDMDHENMFWYRQDPGLGLRLIYFSYDVKMKEKGDIPEGYSVSREKKERFSLILESASTNQTSMYLCASRGPSSHEQYFGPGTRLTVT.

The chain is built from TRBV30 and TRBJ2-1; D ambiguous. Germline V CDR1 and CDR2: GTSNPN, SVGIG (reference sequence). The CDR3 is 14 residues long. V lost 3 bases and J lost 0, with 9 bases in between. The CDR3 DNA follows: TGTGCCTGGAGAGGCATTTTCTCCTACAATGAGCAGTTCTTC. Amino acid sequence: CAWRGIFSYNEQFF.

The CDR3 nucleotides are TGTGCTAGTGGGAGGGAGGGCAACACAGATACGCAGTATTTT. It codes for CASGREGNTDTQYF. The chain recombines TRBV12-5 with TRBJ2-3; 7 bases are shared with TRBD2. Germline CDR1 and CDR2: LGHNT and FRNRAP. V shed 6 bases and J 2 bases; nucleotides not matched to a gene: 5. The CDR3 consists of 14 residues.

The chain joins TRBV15 to TRBJ2-2; D remains unclear. Germline V gives CDR1 LNHNV, CDR2 YYDKDF (reference sequence). V was trimmed by 3 bases and J by 4 bases, leaving 9 bases between them. This CDR3 region has 14 residues. CDR3 nucleotides: TGTGCCACCAGCAGTATGTTAGGCACCGGGGAGCTGTTTTTT. Protein: CATSSMLGTGELFF.

CDR3 residues: CASSPAGRPNTEAFF. CDR3 nucleotide sequence: TGTGCCAGCAGTCCCGCGGGCAGGCCGAACACTGAAGCTTTCTTT. The chain uses TRBV9 and TRBJ1-1; no firm D call. Germline V CDR1 and CDR2: SGDLS, YYNGEE. V lost 5 bases to trimming and J lost 1 base, with 15 bases between them. This CDR3 comprises 15 residues.

The chain carries TRBV28 and TRBJ2-1, with 10 bases matching TRBD2. J gave up 2 bases and V 6 bases, and 16 bases lay outside the gene matches. Germline V gene data show CDR1 as MDHEN and CDR2 as SYDVKM. This CDR3 is built from 19 residues. The CDR3 loop is CASSSSASGRTGAYNEQFF. The CDR3 DNA follows: TGTGCCAGCAGCTCCTCGGCTAGCGGGAGAACCGGGGCCTACAATGAGCAGTTCTTC.

CDR3 protein: CATTQAGVQFF. The DNA of the CDR3 is TGTGCCACCACCCAGGCGGGGGTACAGTTCTTC. The gene calls are TRBV4-2 and TRBJ2-1, with 7 nucleotides matching TRBD2. The germline CDR1 and CDR2 sequences are LGHNA and YNFKEQ. V shed 10 bases, J shed 13 bases, and the junction held 10 bases outside the gene matches. The length of the CDR3 is 11 residues.

The chain employs TRBV2 and TRBJ1-1; D gene ambiguous. The germline V gene encodes CDR1 SNHLY and CDR2 FYNNEI. Trimming shortened V by 3 bases and J by 7 bases, and 15 bases separated the two germline ends. CDR3 length: 14 amino acids. This chain's CDR3 is CASSDRRIGYEAFF. The CDR3 DNA reads as TGTGCCAGCAGTGATCGCAGAATAGGTTATGAAGCTTTCTTT.

The chain uses TRBV28 and TRBJ1-3; D is ambiguous. CDR1 MDHEN and CDR2 SYDVKM come from the germline V gene. The CDR3 is 16 residues long. Deletions cut 6 bases from V and 4 bases from J, with 19 bases between. DNA for the CDR3: TGTGCCAGCAGCTATAGTCCACGGCAAGGCGGAAACACCATATATTTT. It yields the protein CASSYSPRQGGNTIYF.

This clone was observed a single time. The gene calls are TRBV27 and TRBJ2-5; 7 nucleotides agree with TRBD1. This CDR3 has 16 residues. V lost 5 bases, J lost 4 bases, and 13 bases stayed unmatched. Germline V gives CDR1 MNHEY, CDR2 SMNVEV (reference sequence). CDR3: CASSLTQGPRVETQYF. Written as DNA, the CDR3 is TGTGCCAGCAGTCTTACACAGGGGCCGAGGGTAGAGACCCAGTACTTC.

This chain joins TRBV28 and TRBJ2-2; 8 nucleotides agree with TRBD2. V shed 11 bases and J 0 bases; nucleotides not matched to a gene: 5. Germline V gives CDR1 MDHEN, CDR2 SYDVKM. The CDR3 length is 14 residues. CDR3 DNA sequence: TGTGCCGCTCGACTAGCGTCGAACACCGGGGAGCTGTTTTTT. Encoded protein: CAARLASNTGELFF.

This chain connects TRBV6-5 to TRBJ1-1; no clear D gene. Germline CDR1 is MNHEY and CDR2 is SVGAGI. There are 16 residues in the CDR3. Trimming removed 0 bases at V and 5 bases at J, with 16 bases between. CDR3 protein: CASSYSPKGLGTEAFF. CDR3 nucleotides: TGTGCCAGCAGTTACTCCCCGAAAGGACTCGGTACTGAAGCTTTCTTT.

V gene TRBV7-9 combines with J gene TRBJ2-7; 9 nucleotides line up with TRBD2. The germline V gene has CDR1 SEHNR and CDR2 FQNEAQ (reference sequence). The CDR3 runs 17 residues. Trimming at V came to 1 base and at J to 6 bases, leaving 13 bases not matched to a gene. CDR3 sequence reads: CASSLESAREGLCEQYF. CDR3 coding DNA: TGTGCCAGCAGCTTAGAATCGGCGCGGGAGGGCCTCTGCGAGCAGTACTTC. Based on the CDR3 plus reference TRBV7-9 and TRBJ2-7, the full variable domain is DTGVSQNPRHKITKRGQNVTFRCDPISEHNRLYWYRQTLGQGPEFLTYFQNEAQLEKSRLLSDRFSAERPKGSFSTLEIQRTEQGDSAMYLCASSLESAREGLCEQYFGPGTRLTVT.

This chain joins TRBV28 and TRBJ2-3; D is possibly TRBD1 or TRBD2 (6 bases each). The CDR3 totals 16 residues. Trimming removed 4 bases at V and 6 bases at J, with 20 bases between. Germline CDR1 reads MDHEN; CDR2 reads SYDVKM. CDR3 amino acids: CASSSPQEGGMDTQYF. CDR3 DNA: TGTGCCAGCAGTTCCCCCCAGGAGGGGGGTATGGATACGCAGTATTTT. Looking up the rest from reference TRBV28 and TRBJ2-3 gives the full variable domain: DVKVTQSSRYLVKRTGEKVFLECVQDMDHENMFWYRQDPGLGLRLIYFSYDVKMKEKGDIPEGYSVSREKKERFSLILESASTNQTSMYLCASSSPQEGGMDTQYFGPGTRLTVL.

For this clone: This sample includes further DNA sequences coding for the same CDR3. This rearrangement joins TRBV20-1 to TRBJ2-7, with D perhaps matching TRBD1 (6 bases). This CDR3 is 11 amino acids long. Trimming took off 6 bases at V and 4 bases at J, with 10 bases between the two ends. Germline V gene data show CDR1 as DFQATT and CDR2 as SNEGSKA (reference sequence). DNA of the CDR3: TGCAGTGCGGGCAGGGGTTACGAGCAGTACTTC. Translating gives CSAGRGYEQYF.

As to this clone: The identical CDR3 is also encoded by other nucleotide sequences in the sample. The rearrangement joins TRBV9 to TRBJ1-1, with D uncertain. The ends were cut back, 3 bases at V and 1 base at J, with 10 bases in the middle. The CDR3 totals 14 residues. Germline CDR1 reads SGDLS; CDR2 reads YYNGEE. CDR3 in amino acids: CASSGAGKNTEAFF. CDR3 coding DNA: TGTGCCAGCAGCGGCGCGGGAAAGAACACTGAAGCTTTCTTT.

The rearrangement links TRBV4-3 to TRBJ1-2; weak D call: TRBD1 (6 bases). V lost 0 bases and J lost 3, with 23 bases in between. Germline CDR1 and CDR2: LGHNA and YSLEER. There are 19 residues in the CDR3. CDR3 nucleotide sequence: TGCGCCAGCAGCCAAGATAGTCTACGTTCGATTCGGACAGACTATGGCTACACCTTC. Translated: CASSQDSLRSIRTDYGYTF.

This chain links TRBV28 with TRBJ1-2; TRBD1 agrees at 7 bases. Germline V gene sequence: CDR1 MDHEN, CDR2 SYDVKM. The CDR3 loop spans 14 amino acids. The V gene end was trimmed by 1 base and the J gene end by 7 bases; junction bases not matched to a gene: 6. CDR3 in DNA: TGTGCCAGCAGTTTATTGGGCAGGGGGTCTGGCTACACCTTC. Protein product: CASSLLGRGSGYTF.

Only one count was recorded for this clone. Other DNA sequences in the same sample also yield this CDR3. The chain joins TRBV10-3 to TRBJ2-7; possibly TRBD2 for D (5 bases). V lost 0 bases, J lost 4 bases, and 10 bases lay in between. Germline CDR1 is ENHRY and CDR2 is SYGVKD. The CDR3 loop spans 14 amino acids. The CDR3 loop is CAISESPGSYEQYF. The CDR3 DNA is TGTGCCATCAGTGAGTCTCCGGGGTCGTACGAGCAGTACTTC.